This TCR beta chain was identified during a study of human T cells and chemical hapten exposure. Study background: Each patch test put 0.01% DPC on the upper back, and results were read at 6 days.

Overall study results and limits: No shift was seen in TCRs above 1 in 1000 frequency with DPC sensitization.

This clonotype has a count of ten or more. The target antigen is unknown. Time point defined: patch test 2, 6 weeks after DPC sensitization. Treatment defined: therapeutic diphenylcyclopropenone sensitization with weekly scalp DPC. People who gave samples had alopecia, were 18 to 70 years old, and were suitable for DPC. As handled by the study authors: The number of TCRs in each sample had a median of approximately 96,000 and spanned roughly 23,224 to 750,000. One entry per CDR3 protein, called by TCRdb with MiXCR from the RACE reads. The V and J calls and clone size come from TCRdb's table, not from the authors' own analysis. The repertoire includes roughly 120,000 distinct CDR3 sequences, about a tenth of them detected once, and approximately 3% sits in the top ten. Germline CDR1 and CDR2: SGHAT and FQNNGV. This CDR3 has 13 residues. Trimming shortened V by 2 bases and J by 5 bases, and 7 bases separated the two germline ends.

This chain uses TRBV11-2 with TRBJ1-5, with no clear D. This material consisted of whole blood, taken in connection with sensitization to the hapten diphenylcyclopropenone (DPC). The clonotype was recovered from a woman in her thirties or forties with alopecia areata. Some clones in this sample may be carry-over from other donors' samples. In DNA form, the CDR3 reads TGTGCCAGCAGCTTATCCTCAGATCAGCCCCAGCATTTT. Its protein product is CASSLSSDQPQHF.